These 22 T cell receptor beta chains came from one sample sequenced in a study of CD8 T cells in ankylosing spondylitis. TCRdb recomputed calls from the 5' RACE reads with MiXCR, one row per CDR3 protein. Among 800,000 to 900,000 distinct CDR3 sequences listed, 10% to 15% were seen once. Their antigens are not known. Overall study results and limits: Made up of about eight highly homologous variants, a TCR beta motif appeared characteristic of ankylosing spondylitis blood.

The sequenced material came from blood, either unsorted or a sorted T cell fraction (not recorded which). The source of these receptors is a male donor with ankylosing spondylitis.

The gene calls are TRBV7-9 and TRBJ1-1; TRBD1 is a possible D gene (5 bases). The CDR3 runs to 12 residues. CDR1 is SEHNR and CDR2 is FQNEAQ in the germline V gene (reference sequence). V lost 6 bases and J 7 bases, leaving 12 bases between the germline ends. Written as DNA, the CDR3 is TGTGCCAGCAGTCCAACCGGGGGTGAAGCTTTCTTT. Its translation: CASSPTGGEAFF.

The gene calls are TRBV12-3 or TRBV12-4 and TRBJ1-2, with D uncertain. V was shortened by 6 bases and J by 5 bases, with 19 bases between the two germline ends. CDR3 length equals 15 residues. The CDR3 nucleotides read TGTGCCAGCAGCTTGGGGAGACGTGCACCTTATGGCTACACCTTC. The encoded protein is CASSLGRRAPYGYTF.

This clonotype was seen a handful of times. The chain couples TRBV12-3 or TRBV12-4 to TRBJ2-2; perhaps TRBD2 as D (6 bases). Deletions cut 2 bases from V and 7 bases from J, with 11 bases between. CDR3 size: 14 residues. CDR3 sequence: CASSLRRVGGELFF. The CDR3 DNA is TGTGCCAGCAGTTTACGGAGGGTTGGCGGGGAGCTGTTTTTT.

The sample holds a few counts of this clonotype. The rearrangement uses TRBV6-1 and TRBJ1-1, with 7 bases that match TRBD1. Germline-derived CDR1 and CDR2 are MNHNS and SASEGT. The CDR3 spans 15 residues. V lost 6 bases to trimming and J lost 4 bases; unmatched junction nucleotides: 11. As DNA, the CDR3 is TGTGCCAGCAGCGCCCGGAACAGGGGAACCACTGAAGCTTTCTTT. Encoded protein: CASSARNRGTTEAFF.

This clonotype was detected only a few times. The chain employs TRBV7-2 and TRBJ2-5; possible D gene TRBD1, 6 bases. The CDR3 extends over 14 amino acids. The germline CDR1 and CDR2 sequences are SGHTA and FQGNSA. V shed 5 bases and J shed 4 bases, with 14 bases lying between them. CDR3 sequence reads: CASSRTVWVETQYF. As DNA, the CDR3 is TGTGCCAGCAGCCGGACAGTTTGGGTAGAGACCCAGTACTTC.

V usage is TRBV6-2 or TRBV6-3 and J usage is TRBJ2-6, with a weak D call TRBD2 (5 bases). Germline CDR1 reads MNHEY; CDR2 reads SVGEGT. There are 18 residues in the CDR3. Trimming shortened V by 0 bases and J by 1 base, and 13 bases separated the two germline ends. CDR3 nucleotide sequence: TGTGCCAGCAGTTACTCGACCGGGAAGCCTTCTGGGGCCAACGTCCTGACTTTC. This gives the protein CASSYSTGKPSGANVLTF.

The chain uses TRBV30 and TRBJ2-5; D not certain. V was shortened by 3 bases and J by 7 bases, with 9 bases between the two germline ends. This CDR3 is built from 11 residues. Germline V gene data show CDR1 as GTSNPN and CDR2 as SVGIG (reference sequence). This chain's CDR3 is CAWSAVGTQYF. Written as DNA, the CDR3 is TGTGCCTGGAGCGCGGTGGGGACCCAGTACTTC.

The table lists this clonotype with many counts. The V and J genes are TRBV5-1 and TRBJ2-2, with unresolved D. The CDR3 covers 15 residues. The germline V gene has CDR1 SGHRS and CDR2 YFSETQ. Between the trimmed V and J ends, which lost 3 bases and 3 bases, there was a span of 12 bases. The CDR3 region is CASSSPAADTGELFF. CDR3 DNA sequence: TGCGCCAGCAGCTCCCCGGCCGCGGACACCGGGGAGCTGTTTTTT.

This clonotype was detected only a few times. The chain employs TRBV10-2 and TRBJ2-2, with D unresolved. The ends were cut back, 3 bases at V and 5 bases at J, with 7 bases in the middle. In germline, CDR1 is WSHSY, CDR2 SAAADI. CDR3 size: 13 residues. CDR3 region: CASSDDPTGELFF. CDR3 DNA: TGCGCCAGCAGTGACGACCCTACCGGGGAGCTGTTTTTT.

This clonotype was seen many times. The chain uses TRBV5-1 and TRBJ2-3, with 11 bases fitting TRBD2. J gave up 0 bases and V 4 bases, and 4 bases lay outside the gene matches. This CDR3 spans 16 amino acids. Germline values: CDR1 SGHRS, CDR2 YFSETQ. Written as DNA, the CDR3 is TGCGCCAGCAGCCAGAGGACTAGCGGGAGCACAGATACGCAGTATTTT. It encodes CASSQRTSGSTDTQYF.

This clonotype came up a few times. The genes are TRBV20-1 and TRBJ1-1; no reliable D call. Looked up from germline, CDR1 is DFQATT and CDR2 is SNEGSKA (reference sequence). CDR3 length equals 11 residues. Between the trimmed V and J ends, which lost 5 bases and 6 bases, there was a span of 10 bases. DNA of the CDR3: TGCAGTGCTCTCGTTACCCCTGAAGCTTTCTTT. This codes for CSALVTPEAFF.

The genes are TRBV10-3 and TRBJ2-7; D is possibly TRBD2 (6 bases). Germline V gives CDR1 ENHRY, CDR2 SYGVKD. Between the trimmed V and J ends, which lost 6 bases and 6 bases, there was a span of 21 bases. The CDR3 is made up of 15 amino acids. The CDR3 region is CAIRISHGQGGEQYF. The CDR3, as DNA: TGTGCCATCAGAATAAGTCATGGGCAGGGAGGCGAGCAGTACTTC.

The V and J genes are TRBV7-2 and TRBJ2-4, with D hard to call. CDR1 SGHTA and CDR2 FQGNSA come from the germline V gene. With 1 base removed from V and 1 base from J, the gap between germline ends came to 5 bases. The CDR3 covers 14 residues. The CDR3 coding sequence is TGTGCCAGCAGCTTAGTTGCGGCCAAAAACATTCAGTACTTC. This sequence encodes CASSLVAAKNIQYF.

In this sample, this clonotype turned up a few times. This chain joins TRBV24-1 and TRBJ1-1; a possible D gene is TRBD1 (6 bases). With 0 bases removed from V and 9 bases from J, the gap between germline ends came to 7 bases. CDR3 length: 12 residues. The germline V gene has CDR1 KGHDR and CDR2 SFDVKD. The CDR3 here is CATSDLTGQAFF. The CDR3 DNA is TGTGCCACCAGTGATTTGACAGGGCAAGCTTTCTTT.

The V and J genes are TRBV5-5 and TRBJ1-5, with D hard to call. The V gene lost 4 bases and the J gene lost 3 bases, with 20 bases spanning the gap. This CDR3 spans 17 amino acids. From germline, CDR1 is SGHKS and CDR2 YYEKEE (reference sequence). The CDR3 coding sequence is TGTGCCAGCAGCCGCAGTCTGGCAGAGACATACAATCAGCCCCAGCATTTT. It translates to CASSRSLAETYNQPQHF.

Only a few counts were recorded for this clonotype. This chain joins TRBV11-1 and TRBJ2-2; D is possibly TRBD1 (6 bases). The germline gives CDR1 SGHAT, CDR2 FQDESV (reference sequence). Trimming shortened V by 3 bases and J by 3 bases, and 23 bases separated the two germline ends. The CDR3 totals 19 residues. The CDR3 nucleotides are TGTGCCAGCAGCTTTCCCCGGGACATCTCCTCCCTCGACACCGGGGAGCTGTTTTTT. It is translated as CASSFPRDISSLDTGELFF.

The chain links TRBV5-4 to TRBJ2-1, with 9 bases that match TRBD2. Losses at the gene ends were 4 bases for V and 4 bases for J; bases not matched to a gene: 9. The CDR3 totals 16 residues. Germline loops: CDR1 SGHNT, CDR2 YYREEE (reference sequence). DNA of the CDR3: TGTGCCAGCAGCCCGAGCGGGAGGACCCTTTACAATGAGCAGTTCTTC. Its protein is CASSPSGRTLYNEQFF.

This clonotype was recorded many times. V and J are TRBV20-1 and TRBJ2-5; TRBD2 matches 7 bases. The CDR3 is made up of 15 amino acids. Germline-derived CDR1 and CDR2 are DFQATT and SNEGSKA (reference sequence). The V and J ends lost 3 bases and 2 bases, in that order; junction bases with no gene match: 9. The CDR3 protein is CSARGQRGKQETQYF. In DNA form, the CDR3 reads TGCAGTGCTAGGGGGCAGCGGGGAAAACAAGAGACCCAGTACTTC.

This chain links TRBV24-1 with TRBJ2-2; D is ambiguous. Germline V gene data show CDR1 as KGHDR and CDR2 as SFDVKD. Trimming removed 3 bases at V and 5 bases at J, with 15 bases between. The CDR3 runs to 16 residues. The DNA of the CDR3 is TGTGCCACCAGTGATCCAACTCTTACCGAAACCGGGGAGCTGTTTTTT. This sequence encodes CATSDPTLTETGELFF.

V usage is TRBV12-3 or TRBV12-4 and J usage is TRBJ1-1; 7 bases map to TRBD1. Trimming took 8 bases from V and 0 from J; bases not matched to a gene: 6. The CDR3 totals 14 residues. As DNA, the CDR3 is TGTGCCAGCTCGACGACAGGGATGAACACTGAAGCTTTCTTT. It yields the protein CASSTTGMNTEAFF.

The chain joins TRBV19 to TRBJ1-2; D gene ambiguous. With 2 bases removed from V and 3 bases from J, the gap between germline ends came to 13 bases. Germline V lookup: CDR1 LNHDA, CDR2 SQIVND (reference sequence). This CDR3 comprises 15 residues. As DNA, the CDR3 is TGTGCCAGTAGTATAAACGCCGGAACTTACTATGGCTACACCTTC. Its protein is CASSINAGTYYGYTF.

The chain employs TRBV10-3 and TRBJ1-5; D call uncertain. The V gene lost 3 bases and the J gene lost 5 bases, with 11 bases spanning the gap. This CDR3 comprises 14 residues. Germline V CDR1 and CDR2: ENHRY, SYGVKD. The CDR3 loop is CAISDRAGDQPQHF. Written as DNA, the CDR3 is TGTGCCATCAGTGATAGGGCTGGTGATCAGCCCCAGCATTTT.